This entry features one T cell receptor (beta chain) sequence. This entry belongs to a study of blood T cell repertoires in COVID-19. The method was immunoSEQ multiplex PCR; TCRdb's version includes in-frame clones alone and lacks a portion of them. Here the sample spans roughly 190,000 clones, roughly 90% being singletons. This CDR3 has 15 amino acids. The germline gives CDR1 SEHNR, CDR2 FQNEAQ (reference sequence). V lost 5 bases and J 1 base, leaving 12 bases between the germline ends. This chain joins TRBV7-9 and TRBJ1-5; a weak D match, TRBD1 (6 bases). The TCR originated in a man in his forties or fifties with acute or convalescent COVID-19. Sequenced material: peripheral blood. The CDR3 reads CASSPGTGSNQPQHF. CDR3 sequence (DNA): TGTGCCAGCAGCCCCGGAACAGGGAGCAATCAGCCCCAGCATTTT. The complete variable domain, with remaining parts taken from reference TRBV7-9 and TRBJ1-5, reads DTGVSQNPRHKITKRGQNVTFRCDPISEHNRLYWYRQTLGQGPEFLTYFQNEAQLEKSRLLSDRFSAERPKGSFSTLEIQRTEQGDSAMYLCASSPGTGSNQPQHFGDGTRLSIL.